This is a list of T cell receptor beta chains from one sample in a study of type 1 and type 2 diabetes patients. TCRdb ran MiXCR on the multiplex PCR reads and lists one entry per CDR3 protein. The sample includes 250,000 or so distinct CDR3 sequences, 40% to 50% seen only once; the top ten take about 13%. The specimen sequenced was peripheral blood mononuclear cells (PBMCs). The receptors originated from a man in his late teens or twenties with type 2 diabetes. Both conserved end residues are part of each CDR3. Each record gives: V gene, clone size, D gene, J gene, CDR3 protein, CDR3 DNA. A D gene is named only where the DNA matches it firmly. Expanded clones get a size class; other rows say once, few or many, or leave the size out.

TRBV2	many	TRBD2	TRBJ2-2	CASSLAGNTGELFF	TGTGCCAGCAGTCTAGCGGGAAACACCGGGGAGCTGTTTTTT
TRBV7-3	once	NA	TRBJ2-1	CASSSGSGLNEQFF	TGTGCCAGCAGCTCAGGGAGCGGGTTGAATGAGCAGTTCTTC
TRBV27	few	NA	TRBJ1-1	CASSARGPGATLNTEAFF	TGTGCCAGCAGCGCCAGGGGTCCGGGGGCGACCTTGAACACTGAAGCTTTCTTT
TRBV14	NA	NA	TRBJ2-3	CASSSGMDTQYF	TGTGCCAGCAGCTCAGGGATGGATACGCAGTATTTT
TRBV28	few	NA	TRBJ1-2	CASHGQIYGYTF	TGTGCCAGCCACGGACAGATCTATGGCTACACCTTC
TRBV30	NA	NA	TRBJ2-7	CAWRGQMNYEQYF	TGTGCCTGGAGAGGGCAGATGAACTACGAGCAGTACTTC
TRBV20-1	NA	NA	TRBJ1-2	CSALTPRGADYGYTF	TGCAGTGCCCTCACTCCGAGGGGCGCTGACTATGGCTACACCTTC
TRBV7-3	NA	NA	TRBJ2-7	CASSYSGASYEQYF	TGTGCCAGCAGCTACTCGGGGGCCTCCTACGAGCAGTACTTC
TRBV6-6	few	NA	TRBJ2-5	CASRDSRETQYF	TGTGCCAGCAGGGATTCTAGGGAGACCCAGTACTTC
TRBV9	NA	NA	TRBJ1-2	CASSASTGRYGYTF	TGTGCCAGCAGCGCCTCGACAGGAAGATATGGCTACACCTTC
TRBV6-6	NA	TRBD2	TRBJ2-3	CASSPLAGAPDTQYF	TGTGCCAGCAGCCCTTTAGCGGGGGCCCCAGATACGCAGTATTTT
TRBV20-1	NA	NA	TRBJ2-2	CSAGTLAANTGELFF	TGCAGTGCTGGTACCTTAGCGGCGAACACCGGGGAGCTGTTTTTT
TRBV20-1	NA	TRBD2	TRBJ2-1	CSARSGRGEQFF	TGCAGTGCCCGTAGCGGGAGAGGCGAGCAGTTCTTC
TRBV29-1	NA	TRBD1	TRBJ1-1	CSVRQGAMNTEAFF	TGCAGCGTGCGGCAGGGGGCCATGAACACTGAAGCTTTCTTT
TRBV19	many	NA	TRBJ2-7	CASSSGKSYEQYF	TGTGCCAGTAGTTCCGGGAAGTCCTACGAGCAGTACTTC
TRBV30	NA	TRBD1	TRBJ2-7	CALSRDSTYEQYF	TGTGCCTTGTCCCGGGACAGCACCTACGAGCAGTACTTC
TRBV7-8	few	NA	TRBJ2-3	CASGSTNRVADTQYF	TGTGCCAGCGGATCAACCAACAGGGTTGCAGATACGCAGTATTTT
TRBV27	NA	NA	TRBJ2-3	CVSSLLASSTDTQYF	TGTGTCAGCAGTTTACTAGCCTCTAGCACAGATACGCAGTATTTT
TRBV19	few	NA	TRBJ2-7	CASSIVGVAEQYF	TGTGCCAGTAGTATTGTGGGGGTTGCCGAGCAGTACTTC
TRBV25-1	NA	NA	TRBJ1-1	CASSETGPRAPTEAFF	TGTGCCAGCAGTGAGACCGGTCCAAGAGCCCCCACTGAAGCTTTCTTT
TRBV6-5	NA	NA	TRBJ1-4	CASRRTPHATNEKLFF	TGTGCCAGCAGACGGACACCCCATGCAACTAATGAAAAACTGTTTTTT
TRBV18	NA	NA	TRBJ2-1	CATTKVGGLYNEQFF	TGTGCCACAACGAAAGTCGGAGGCCTCTACAATGAGCAGTTCTTC
TRBV20-1	NA	NA	TRBJ2-1	CSARDGTLNEQFF	TGCAGTGCTAGGGACGGGACTCTCAATGAGCAGTTCTTC
TRBV24-1	few	TRBD2	TRBJ2-1	CATSDPPGTSGNEQFF	TGTGCCACCAGTGATCCCCCCGGGACTAGCGGGAATGAGCAGTTCTTC
TRBV4-1	NA	NA	TRBJ1-5	CASSQDGGAQPQHF	TGCGCCAGCAGCCAAGACGGGGGGGCACAGCCCCAGCATTTT
TRBV2	NA	NA	TRBJ1-1	CASSELRGASTEAFF	TGTGCCAGCAGTGAATTAAGGGGGGCGAGCACTGAAGCTTTCTTT
TRBV7-2	NA	TRBD1	TRBJ2-3	CASSLTGTGVRDTQYF	TGTGCCAGCAGCTTAACCGGGACAGGGGTGAGAGATACGCAGTATTTT
TRBV28	NA	NA	TRBJ2-7	CASSLWTEVTYEQYF	TGTGCCAGCAGTTTGTGGACAGAGGTAACCTACGAGCAGTACTTC
TRBV7-8	many	TRBD1	TRBJ2-7	CASSQDRYEQYF	TGTGCCAGCAGCCAGGACAGGTACGAGCAGTACTTC
TRBV19	NA	NA	TRBJ2-7	CASKRGLADSYEQYF	TGTGCCAGCAAGAGGGGGTTAGCGGATTCCTACGAGCAGTACTTC
TRBV20-1	NA	TRBD2	TRBJ2-7	CSAVTSGRGSSEQYF	TGCAGTGCGGTGACTAGCGGGAGGGGAAGTAGCGAGCAGTACTTC
TRBV7-8	NA	TRBD1	TRBJ1-5	CASSLRPGQGDVWGNQPQHF	TGTGCCAGCAGCCTCAGGCCGGGACAGGGTGATGTATGGGGGAATCAGCCCCAGCATTTT
TRBV20-1	many	TRBD2	TRBJ2-5	CSTGERETTRGTQYF	TGCAGTACCGGGGAGCGGGAGACGACCCGGGGGACCCAGTACTTC
TRBV10-1	few	NA	TRBJ2-5	CASSRQTQETQYF	TGCGCCAGCAGTAGACAGACCCAAGAGACCCAGTACTTC
TRBV25-1	many	NA	TRBJ1-4	CASSGPEKLFF	TGTGCCAGCAGTGGACCTGAAAAACTGTTTTTT
TRBV7-2	NA	NA	TRBJ2-7	CASSQVNQKQYF	TGCGCCAGCAGCCAAGTCAATCAAAAGCAGTACTTC
TRBV13	NA	NA	TRBJ2-3	CASSLGLTDTQYF	TGTGCCAGCAGCTTAGGCCTCACAGATACGCAGTATTTT
TRBV7-2	NA	TRBD1	TRBJ1-6	CASSSAGQNSPLHF	TGTGCCAGCAGCTCTGCGGGACAGAATTCACCCCTCCACTTT
TRBV7-6	NA	NA	TRBJ2-4	CASGDVAKNIQYF	TGTGCCAGCGGAGACGTAGCCAAAAACATTCAGTACTTC
TRBV9	NA	NA	TRBJ2-7	CASSQSGDTAHSYEQYF	TGTGCCAGCAGCCAGTCCGGGGACACGGCACACTCCTACGAGCAGTACTTC
TRBV9	NA	NA	TRBJ1-1	CASSVVQENTEAFF	TGTGCCAGCAGCGTAGTACAGGAGAACACTGAAGCTTTCTTT
TRBV7-3	NA	TRBD2	TRBJ2-1	CASSSTRGLAGESEQFF	TGTGCCAGCAGCTCAACCCGGGGACTAGCGGGAGAAAGTGAGCAGTTCTTC
TRBV5-1	NA	NA	TRBJ1-4	CASSPRERRTNEKLFF	TGCGCCAGCAGCCCCCGGGAGCGGCGGACAAATGAAAAACTGTTTTTT
TRBV20-1	NA	NA	TRBJ2-2	CSAPVNTGELFF	TGCAGTGCCCCGGTAAACACCGGGGAGCTGTTTTTT
TRBV2	many	NA	TRBJ2-7	CASSETSATYEQYF	TGTGCCAGCAGTGAAACGTCAGCGACGTACGAGCAGTACTTC
TRBV12-5	NA	NA	TRBJ2-7	CASGLDLVGEQYF	TGTGCTAGTGGTTTGGATTTGGTGGGCGAGCAGTACTTC